The clone carrying this T cell receptor (beta chain) was detected many times. What it binds is unknown. Trimming took 5 bases from V and 4 from J, leaving 21 bases between them. Germline assignment: CDR1 SGHTA and CDR2 FQGNSA. The CDR3 is 17 residues long. TCRdb re-analysed the reads in MiXCR, keeping a single row per CDR3 protein. The table includes about 830,000 distinct CDR3 sequences, 32% detected once. The sample comes from a study of T cell repertoires in cytomegalovirus infection. Turning to the study itself: Public TCR beta signatures were indicative of both CMV infection and a matching HLA type.

V gene TRBV7-2 combines with J gene TRBJ2-1; TRBD1 or TRBD2 may be the D gene (5 bases each). This TCR was recovered from a human donor in good health (CMV status not recorded). Some clones in this sample may be carry-over from other donors' samples. The material sequenced was cultured CD8+ T cells from PBMCs, taken from culture after CMV antigen stimulation. In DNA form, the CDR3 reads TGTGCCAGCAGCCTTTTAGGGGTGGGACCCAAATACAATGAGCAGTTCTTC. This encodes CASSLLGVGPKYNEQFF.